The sequence of this T cell receptor beta chain was determined in a study of T cell responses to AZD1222 COVID-19 vaccine. This clone was recorded once. Its target is not known. Some clones are missing from TCRdb's copy, which holds only in-frame ones; the method was immunoSEQ multiplex PCR. Of about 130,000 clones listed, 89% are singletons. Germline V CDR1 and CDR2: MNHEY, SMNVEV (reference sequence). The CDR3 has 14 amino acids. Trimming took 3 bases from V and 8 from J; bases not matched to a gene: 9. General study results and limits: At baseline, just a handful of AZD1222 recipients tested seropositive.

The chain recombines TRBV27 with TRBJ1-2; TRBD1 aligns across 7 bases. This TCR came from an adult in good health. This specimen consisted of peripheral blood, obtained on day 0 of AZD1222 vaccination. As DNA, the CDR3 is TGTGCCAGCAGTTTGGGGACAGAGATCGGCGGCTACACCTTC. Protein sequence: CASSLGTEIGGYTF.